These 8 T cell receptor beta chains share one sample of origin, sequenced in a study of blood T cell repertoires in COVID-19. Method: immunoSEQ multiplex PCR; TCRdb's copy keeps in-frame clones and lacks some. The data contain approximately 380,000 clones, roughly 85% of them singletons. The sequenced sample was peripheral blood. All receptors derive from a woman aged 18-29 years with acute or convalescent COVID-19.

V and J are TRBV10-3 and TRBJ1-2; 8 bases map to TRBD1. This CDR3 spans 12 amino acids. CDR1 and CDR2 from the germline V gene are ENHRY and SYGVKD. The junction had 7 bases not matched to a gene; V was cut back by 8 bases and J by 8 bases. CDR3 protein: CAIAGGDGGYTF. In DNA form, the CDR3 reads TGTGCCATCGCAGGGGGCGATGGCGGCTACACCTTC.

The chain carries TRBV6-4 and TRBJ1-2; 9 bases match TRBD1. In germline, CDR1 is MRHNA, CDR2 SNTAGT. V lost 6 bases to trimming and J lost 7 bases; unmatched junction nucleotides: 12. The CDR3 length is 15 residues. For the CDR3, the DNA is TGTGCCAGCAGGGGTACAGGGGGCATTTCGGGTGGCTACACCTTC. The encoded protein is CASRGTGGISGGYTF.

This clone showed up just once. V gene TRBV15 combines with J gene TRBJ2-7; D perhaps matches TRBD1 (5 bases). Trimming removed 1 base at V and 6 bases at J, with 19 bases between. This CDR3 contains 16 residues. Per germline, CDR1 LNHNV and CDR2 YYDKDF (reference sequence). The CDR3 protein is CATSRAIQGDLSEQYF. The CDR3 DNA reads as TGTGCCACCAGCAGAGCCATTCAGGGTGATCTCTCCGAGCAGTACTTC.

The table lists this clone with a few counts. The chain combines TRBV5-4 with TRBJ1-5; D perhaps matches TRBD1 (5 bases). V dropped 0 bases and J dropped 2 bases, with 9 bases sitting between them. CDR3 length: 15 residues. In germline, CDR1 is SGHNT, CDR2 YYREEE (reference sequence). DNA for the CDR3: TGTGCCAGCAGCTTGGGGGGCTTTGGCAATCAGCCCCAGCATTTT. Translated: CASSLGGFGNQPQHF.

The chain couples TRBV5-6 to TRBJ1-2; tentatively, D is TRBD1 (5 bases). The germline gives CDR1 SGHDT, CDR2 YYEEEE. V gave up 0 bases and J gave up 7 bases, with 10 bases separating them. This CDR3 has 13 amino acids. CDR3 sequence (DNA): TGTGCCAGCAGCTTGGATGCAGGGTTTGGCTACACCTTC. Translation: CASSLDAGFGYTF. The entire variable domain, with the rest obtained from reference TRBV5-6 and TRBJ1-2, is as follows: DAGVTQSPTHLIKTRGQQVTLRCSPKSGHDTVSWYQQALGQGPQFIFQYYEEEERQRGNFPDRFSGHQFPNYSSELNVNALLLGDSALYLCASSLDAGFGYTFGSGTRLTVV.

The CDR3: CASSLQVTGELFF. For the CDR3, the DNA is TGTGCCAGCAGCTTACAGGTTACCGGGGAGCTGTTTTTT. This chain connects TRBV11-2 to TRBJ2-2, with unresolved D. Trimming left V 2 bases short and J 5 bases short, with 6 bases between. Looked up from germline, CDR1 is SGHAT and CDR2 is FQNNGV. This CDR3 has 13 amino acids. Together with reference TRBV11-2 and TRBJ2-2, the CDR3 gives the full variable domain: EAGVAQSPRYKIIEKRQSVAFWCNPISGHATLYWYQQILGQGPKLLIQFQNNGVVDDSQLPKDRFSAERLKGVDSTLKIQPAKLEDSAVYLCASSLQVTGELFFGEGSRLTVL.

The chain has TRBV6-2 or TRBV6-3 and TRBJ1-5; TRBD1 aligns across 7 bases. Germline V CDR1 and CDR2: MNHEY, SVGEGT. There are 15 residues in the CDR3. V dropped 0 bases and J dropped 7; count of bases not matched to a gene: 6. The CDR3 protein is CASSYSDRAEQPQHF. The CDR3 DNA reads as TGTGCCAGCAGTTACTCCGACAGGGCTGAACAGCCCCAGCATTTT.

This chain connects TRBV2 to TRBJ2-3; 7 bases match TRBD1. CDR1 and CDR2 from the germline V gene are SNHLY and FYNNEI. The CDR3 spans 15 residues. V dropped 6 bases and J dropped 1; count of bases not matched to a gene: 7. The CDR3 protein is CASSLDGTGTDTQYF. In DNA, the CDR3 is TGTGCCAGCAGCCTGGACGGGACAGGCACAGATACGCAGTATTTT.